This T cell receptor (beta chain) was profiled in a study of patients and donors after allogeneic stem cell transplantation. The V end lost 3 bases, the J end lost 0 bases, and 10 bases lay between the germline ends. The CDR3 is 15 amino acids. Germline CDR1 reads SGHKS; CDR2 reads YYEKEE (reference sequence). Each CDR3 protein is one row after TCRdb ran MiXCR on the RT-PCR reads. This table holds some 150,000 distinct CDR3 sequences, about a third found once. This chain uses TRBV5-5 with TRBJ1-3; D is undetermined. Input material: blood, either unsorted or a sorted T cell fraction (not recorded which). This TCR was sampled from a human donor who was either an allogeneic HSCT recipient or a stem cell or donor lymphocyte infusion donor (not recorded which). It is not recorded whose cells these are; they may come from a transplant donor. CDR3 protein: CASSSTGISGNTIYF. DNA of the CDR3: TGTGCCAGCAGCTCGACCGGGATCTCTGGAAACACCATATATTTT.